These 26 T cell receptor beta chains share one sample of origin, sequenced in a study of shared clonotypes between healthy human individuals. The assay was immunoSEQ multiplex PCR, and TCRdb's table has in-frame clones only and misses some. Here the sample spans 1.5 million to 2.5 million clones, approximately 94% being singletons. Naive CD8 cells were CD45RO-negative, positively selected for CCR7, excluding terminally differentiated effector memory CD45RA+ cells. The sample comprised naive CD8+ T cells sorted from blood. The receptor set was obtained from a man aged 18-30 years in good health.

The chain recombines TRBV4-1 with TRBJ2-7, with 9 bases lining up with TRBD1. After removal of 0 bases from V and 3 bases from J, the junction contained 3 bases not matched to a gene. The germline V gene encodes CDR1 MGHRA and CDR2 YSYEKL. The CDR3 has 15 amino acids. Written as DNA, the CDR3 is TGCGCCAGCAGCCAAGAAGACAGGGGGTTCTACGAGCAGTACTTC. Translated, it gives CASSQEDRGFYEQYF.

The chain employs TRBV27 and TRBJ1-6; the match to TRBD1 covers 8 bases. CDR3 size: 20 residues. Trimming took 4 bases from V and 2 from J; bases not matched to a gene: 16. Per germline, CDR1 MNHEY and CDR2 SMNVEV (reference sequence). The CDR3 DNA sequence: TGTGCCAGCAGTTACTCTCATACCGGACAGGGTGAAACCTATAATTCACCCCTCCACTTT. This codes for CASSYSHTGQGETYNSPLHF.

V usage is TRBV4-3 and J usage is TRBJ1-1, with 7 bases that match TRBD1. Trimming cost V 0 bases and J 1 base; bases outside gene matches: 2. CDR1 and CDR2 from the germline V gene are LGHNA and YSLEER. The CDR3 runs 15 residues. The CDR3 is CASSQDGQANTEAFF. The CDR3 coding sequence is TGCGCCAGCAGCCAAGATGGACAGGCGAACACTGAAGCTTTCTTT.

The rearrangement links TRBV7-9 to TRBJ1-1, with no clear D. Trimming pared 4 bases from V and 0 bases from J, leaving 12 bases between. This CDR3 contains 15 residues. Germline V CDR1 and CDR2: SEHNR, FQNEAQ (reference sequence). The CDR3 DNA sequence: TGTGCCAGCAGCTCCACAGTATTCTTGAACACTGAAGCTTTCTTT. Its translation: CASSSTVFLNTEAFF.

The chain carries TRBV25-1 and TRBJ2-3; unclear D gene. In germline, CDR1 is MGHDK, CDR2 SYGVNS. The CDR3 runs 13 residues. V was shortened by 5 bases and J by 4 bases, with 10 bases between the two germline ends. The CDR3 spells CASSRYVSDTQYF. CDR3 DNA sequence: TGTGCCAGCAGTCGCTACGTGTCAGATACGCAGTATTTT. The full variable domain, completed using reference TRBV25-1 and TRBJ2-3, is EADIYQTPRYLVIGTGKKITLECSQTMGHDKMYWYQQDPGMELHLIHYSYGVNSTEKGDLSSESTVSRIRTEHFPLTLESARPSHTSQYLCASSRYVSDTQYFGPGTRLTVL.

This clone appeared a single time. The chain is built from TRBV19 and TRBJ2-7, with TRBD2 identical over 10 bases. The CDR3 has 15 residues. With 1 base clipped from V and 6 bases from J, the junction kept 6 bases outside the gene matches. From germline, CDR1 is LNHDA and CDR2 SQIVND (reference sequence). The CDR3 sequence is CASSIGLAGVGEQYF. The CDR3 nucleotides are TGTGCCAGTAGTATAGGCCTAGCGGGAGTAGGCGAGCAGTACTTC.

V and J are TRBV7-8 and TRBJ1-5; D remains ambiguous. Per germline, CDR1 SGHVS and CDR2 FQNEAQ. This CDR3 has 14 residues. Trimming stripped 5 bases from V and 0 bases from J, with 8 bases between. The CDR3 loop reads CASSPENSNQPQHF. Written as DNA, the CDR3 is TGTGCCAGCAGCCCAGAGAATAGCAATCAGCCCCAGCATTTT.

CDR3 sequence (DNA): TGTGCCAGCACGCTCCTGGGGACAGGGTTCTCCGAGCAGTACTTC. It translates to CASTLLGTGFSEQYF. The chain combines TRBV27 with TRBJ2-7; 9 bases map to TRBD1. V lost 7 bases to trimming and J lost 6 bases; unmatched junction nucleotides: 13. CDR1 is MNHEY and CDR2 is SMNVEV in the germline V gene (reference sequence). This CDR3 is built from 15 residues.

Worth noting for this clone: A read error may be the cause here, since a much bigger clone is one base away. This CDR3 is also generated by other DNA sequences in the sample. The chain recombines TRBV6-1 with TRBJ2-6, with D unclear. The CDR3 covers 13 residues. The germline V and J ends were trimmed by 5 bases and 1 base, with 3 bases remaining between them. In germline, CDR1 is MNHNS, CDR2 SASEGT. CDR3 DNA: TGTGCCAGCAGTTTGTCTGGGGCCAACGTCCTGACTTTC. Its protein product is CASSLSGANVLTF.

The V and J genes are TRBV11-2 and TRBJ1-1; possible D gene TRBD1, 5 bases. Trimming took off 1 base at V and 6 bases at J, with 9 bases between the two ends. CDR1 is SGHAT and CDR2 is FQNNGV in the germline V gene. The CDR3 totals 13 residues. The CDR3 protein is CASSLVGESEAFF. DNA for the CDR3: TGTGCCAGCAGCTTAGTAGGGGAGTCTGAAGCTTTCTTT.

The chain uses TRBV10-2 and TRBJ2-7; 9 positions agree with TRBD2. The CDR3 runs 14 residues. Germline trimming cut 1 base from V and 6 bases from J; bases unmatched to any gene: 4. Germline CDR1 is WSHSY and CDR2 is SAAADI. In DNA, the CDR3 is TGCGCCAGCAGTGAGTTAGCGGGAGAAGCCGAGCAGTACTTC. As protein: CASSELAGEAEQYF.

The rearrangement uses TRBV9 and TRBJ1-1; 9 nucleotides line up with TRBD1. The CDR3 spans 13 residues. J gave up 11 bases and V 3 bases, and 8 bases lay outside the gene matches. From germline, CDR1 is SGDLS and CDR2 YYNGEE. CDR3 DNA: TGTGCCAGCAGCGATTACCGGGACAGGGACGCTTTCTTT. Its protein product is CASSDYRDRDAFF.

The chain uses TRBV5-1 and TRBJ2-7; D remains unclear. The CDR3 covers 13 residues. CDR1 is SGHRS and CDR2 is YFSETQ in the germline V gene. Trimming shortened V by 4 bases and J by 5 bases, and 13 bases separated the two germline ends. The CDR3 DNA is TGCGCCAGCAGCCAGGAGAACTTACACGAGCAGTACTTC. Translating it yields CASSQENLHEQYF.

The chain combines TRBV28 with TRBJ2-3; D remains unclear. With 3 bases removed from V and 3 bases from J, the gap between germline ends came to 10 bases. Germline CDR1 reads MDHEN; CDR2 reads SYDVKM. The CDR3 loop spans 14 amino acids. CDR3 loop: CASSFSWGTDTQYF. The CDR3 region has the DNA TGTGCCAGCAGTTTCTCCTGGGGTACAGATACGCAGTATTTT. The variable domain in full, with the rest retrieved from reference TRBV28 and TRBJ2-3, is DVKVTQSSRYLVKRTGEKVFLECVQDMDHENMFWYRQDPGLGLRLIYFSYDVKMKEKGDIPEGYSVSREKKERFSLILESASTNQTSMYLCASSFSWGTDTQYFGPGTRLTVL.

The chain couples TRBV6-5 to TRBJ2-7; a weak D match, TRBD1 (5 bases). The germline gives CDR1 MNHEY, CDR2 SVGAGI. CDR3 length: 13 residues. Between the trimmed V and J ends, which lost 2 bases and 6 bases, there was a span of 11 bases. The DNA of the CDR3 is TGTGCCAGCAGTTACCCAGGGCGAGGCGAGCAGTACTTC. Translated, it gives CASSYPGRGEQYF.

J is TRBJ2-1 and V is TRBV9; 8 bases fit TRBD2. Germline CDR1 SGDLS, CDR2 YYNGEE. This CDR3 comprises 15 residues. The V and J ends lost 3 bases and 6 bases, in that order; junction bases with no gene match: 8. In nucleotides, the CDR3 is TGTGCCAGCAGCGAACTAGCGGCGCTGGGCAATGAGCAGTTCTTC. Its protein product is CASSELAALGNEQFF. Full variable domain (rest looked up from reference TRBV9 and TRBJ2-1): DSGVTQTPKHLITATGQRVTLRCSPRSGDLSVYWYQQSLDQGLQFLIQYYNGEERAKGNILERFSAQQFPDLHSELNLSSLELGDSALYFCASSELAALGNEQFFGPGTRLTVL.

The chain links TRBV25-1 to TRBJ1-6; no reliable D call. V gave up 3 bases and J gave up 0 bases, with 6 bases separating them. The CDR3 covers 15 residues. Germline V CDR1 and CDR2: MGHDK, SYGVNS. The CDR3 here is CASSEVNSYNSPLHF. DNA for the CDR3: TGTGCCAGCAGTGAGGTGAACTCCTATAATTCACCCCTCCACTTT.

The rearrangement joins TRBV6-5 to TRBJ2-7; a weak D match, TRBD1 (6 bases). The CDR3 consists of 14 residues. V was shortened by 6 bases and J by 3 bases, with 15 bases between the two germline ends. Germline-derived CDR1 and CDR2 are MNHEY and SVGAGI. CDR3 sequence: CASRLGDNYYEQYF. In DNA form, the CDR3 reads TGTGCCAGCAGGCTCGGGGACAACTACTACGAGCAGTACTTC.

This chain joins TRBV5-1 and TRBJ1-1, with D unresolved. Germline V gene lookup returns CDR1 SGHRS and CDR2 YFSETQ. The CDR3 consists of 11 residues. Deletions cut 6 bases from V and 0 bases from J, with 3 bases between. DNA of the CDR3: TGCGCCAGCAACGTGAACACTGAAGCTTTCTTT. Protein sequence: CASNVNTEAFF.

The gene calls are TRBV11-2 and TRBJ2-7, with no clear D. There are 13 residues in the CDR3. Germline CDR1 reads SGHAT; CDR2 reads FQNNGV. V shed 7 bases and J shed 2 bases, with 12 bases lying between them. The CDR3 loop reads CASIQTNTYEQYF. The CDR3 DNA sequence: TGTGCCAGCATTCAGACAAACACCTACGAGCAGTACTTC. The full variable domain, in which reference TRBV11-2 and TRBJ2-7 provide the parts outside the CDR3, is EAGVAQSPRYKIIEKRQSVAFWCNPISGHATLYWYQQILGQGPKLLIQFQNNGVVDDSQLPKDRFSAERLKGVDSTLKIQPAKLEDSAVYLCASIQTNTYEQYFGPGTRLTVT.

Remarks on this clone: Other DNA sequences in this sample translate to the same CDR3. This chain connects TRBV5-6 to TRBJ1-1; D might be TRBD1 (6 bases). Germline V gene data show CDR1 as SGHDT and CDR2 as YYEEEE. The V end was cut by 0 bases, the J end by 5 bases, with 11 bases between. The CDR3 spans 14 residues. The chain's CDR3 is CASSLGQGLTEAFF. Here the CDR3 DNA reads TGTGCCAGCAGCTTGGGGCAGGGGTTAACTGAAGCTTTCTTT.

The chain combines TRBV10-3 with TRBJ2-5; D is ambiguous. The CDR3 runs to 12 residues. Trimming removed 11 bases at V and 0 bases at J, with 10 bases between. The germline CDR1 and CDR2 sequences are ENHRY and SYGVKD. CDR3: CAVTGDQETQYF. The DNA for the CDR3 is TGTGCCGTGACTGGGGACCAAGAGACCCAGTACTTC.

This chain joins TRBV27 and TRBJ1-6; 9 nucleotides line up with TRBD1. CDR1 and CDR2 from the germline V gene are MNHEY and SMNVEV (reference sequence). The CDR3 is 15 residues long. The V segment lost 5 bases and the J segment 6 bases; nucleotides outside the gene matches: 5. CDR3 in amino acids: CASSKGQGANSPLHF. For the CDR3, the DNA is TGTGCCAGCAGTAAGGGACAGGGCGCTAATTCACCCCTCCACTTT.

The chain is built from TRBV7-3 and TRBJ2-6, with D tentatively TRBD1 (5 bases). Germline V gene lookup returns CDR1 SGHTA and CDR2 FQGTGA. Between the trimmed V and J ends, which lost 4 bases and 0 bases, there was a span of 10 bases. CDR3 length: 16 amino acids. The CDR3: CASSSLQGSGANVLTF. DNA for the CDR3: TGTGCCAGCAGCTCTCTCCAGGGCTCTGGGGCCAACGTCCTGACTTTC.

In the case of this clone: At the DNA level, this CDR3 is encoded by other sequences in the same sample as well. This chain joins TRBV28 and TRBJ2-5; 7 bases match TRBD2. CDR1 is MDHEN, CDR2 SYDVKM, per germline. The V segment lost 6 bases and the J segment 3 bases; nucleotides outside the gene matches: 7. This CDR3 comprises 14 residues. The CDR3 reads CASSLRGGEETQYF. CDR3 in DNA: TGTGCCAGCAGCCTGCGGGGAGGGGAAGAGACCCAGTACTTC.

The chain links TRBV5-6 to TRBJ1-4; 10 bases fit TRBD1. The CDR3 extends over 17 amino acids. J lost 5 bases, V lost 4 bases, and 11 bases had no gene match. The germline gives CDR1 SGHDT, CDR2 YYEEEE. The CDR3 spells CASSQLGTGEDNEKLFF. CDR3 coding DNA: TGTGCCAGCAGCCAGTTAGGGACAGGGGAGGACAATGAAAAACTGTTTTTT.